This entry is about one TCR beta chain. This sample was included in a study of blood T cell repertoires in COVID-19. The CDR3 sequence is 14 residues long. CDR1 and CDR2 (germline): MDHEN, SYDVKM. The V gene end was trimmed by 7 bases and the J gene end by 2 bases; junction bases not matched to a gene: 6. In the study's own analysis: Amplification of reference gene primers provided the estimated nucleated cell counts. TCRdb's copy holds only in-frame clones and misses some; the assay was immunoSEQ multiplex PCR. Clone size and the V and J calls come from that table; the DNA yielded D and trimming. The sample lists tens of thousands of clones, about 80% seen once, with around a quarter in the top ten.

The receptor comes from a man aged 55 to 70 with active or convalescent COVID-19. The sequenced sample was peripheral blood. This sequence joins TRBV28 and TRBJ2-7; 9 bases agree with TRBD1. CDR3 in amino acids: CASTEGQGTYEQYF. As DNA, the CDR3 is TGTGCCAGCACCGAGGGACAGGGTACCTACGAGCAGTACTTC.